The 23 T cell receptor beta chains presented below share a single source sample, sequenced in a study of T-cell memory formation after mild COVID-19. TCRdb redid the calling of the 5' RACE reads with MiXCR, one entry per CDR3 protein. The sample carries a few hundred thousand distinct CDR3 sequences, 20% to 30% recorded once. Input material: PBMCs or a T cell subset sorted from them (not recorded which). The receptors were sampled from an adult woman who had mild COVID-19 (a few samples of this study predate the infection). Cell type and time point are not known.

The genes are TRBV7-8 and TRBJ2-1; 8 bases map to TRBD1. The germline CDR1 and CDR2 sequences are SGHVS and FQNEAQ. Trimming cost V 2 bases and J 8 bases; bases outside gene matches: 8. CDR3 length equals 15 residues. DNA of the CDR3: TGTGCCAGCAGCTTATTGGACAGGGTGAGAGATGAGCAGTTCTTC. Its protein product is CASSLLDRVRDEQFF.

The chain uses TRBV7-9 and TRBJ2-5; D gene unclear. The length of the CDR3 is 14 residues. The germline V gene encodes CDR1 SEHNR and CDR2 FQNEAQ (reference sequence). V lost 1 base to trimming and J lost 5 bases, with 11 bases between them. CDR3 residues: CASSLVGFGETQYF. The CDR3 region has the DNA TGTGCCAGCAGCTTAGTCGGGTTCGGGGAGACCCAGTACTTC.

The genes are TRBV30 and TRBJ1-1, with TRBD1 matching 8 bases. Germline CDR1 and CDR2: GTSNPN and SVGIG (reference sequence). The CDR3 runs to 11 residues. Germline trimming cut 4 bases from V and 5 bases from J; bases unmatched to any gene: 0. This chain's CDR3 is CAWNRGTEAFF. The CDR3, as DNA: TGTGCCTGGAACAGGGGGACTGAAGCTTTCTTT.

This clonotype was counted a few times. V is TRBV6-5 and J is TRBJ2-3, with D tentatively TRBD2 (6 bases). CDR1 MNHEY and CDR2 SVGAGI come from the germline V gene. The CDR3 has 17 amino acids. Trimming took 5 bases from V and 1 from J, leaving 19 bases between them. CDR3 sequence (DNA): TGTGCCAGCAGTGCGATCTGGGGGGTGAGGGGCACAGATACGCAGTATTTT. This sequence encodes CASSAIWGVRGTDTQYF.

This chain uses TRBV30 with TRBJ1-2, with 7 bases matching TRBD1. This CDR3 has 13 residues. The V segment lost 4 bases and the J segment 2 bases; nucleotides outside the gene matches: 4. Germline CDR1 is GTSNPN and CDR2 is SVGIG (reference sequence). The CDR3 bases are TGTGCCTGGACCCCGGGACAGAACTATGGCTACACCTTC. It encodes CAWTPGQNYGYTF. Full variable domain (rest looked up from reference TRBV30 and TRBJ1-2): SQTIHQWPATLVQPVGSPLSLECTVEGTSNPNLYWYRQAAGRGLQLLFYSVGIGQISSEVPQNLSASRPQDRQFILSSKKLLLSDSGFYLCAWTPGQNYGYTFGSGTRLTVV.

The chain joins TRBV7-9 to TRBJ2-3; D is tentatively TRBD1 or TRBD2 (6 bases each). The CDR3 is made up of 13 amino acids. Germline V gives CDR1 SEHNR, CDR2 FQNEAQ (reference sequence). The germline V and J ends were trimmed by 10 bases and 5 bases, with 16 bases remaining between them. The CDR3 here is CATSPGAEDTQYF. The CDR3 nucleotides are TGTGCCACCTCCCCGGGGGCGGAAGATACGCAGTATTTT.

In its sample, this clonotype was seen a few times. This sequence joins TRBV7-3 and TRBJ2-7; 8 bases are a match to TRBD2. CDR3 length equals 14 residues. The trim removed 5 bases at V and 4 bases at J, leaving 7 bases unmatched. Germline V gene data show CDR1 as SGHTA and CDR2 as FQGTGA. The CDR3 region has the DNA TGTGCCAGCAGCCTCGGGGGGGCCGGATACGAGCAGTACTTC. Translation: CASSLGGAGYEQYF.

The rearrangement uses TRBV5-1 and TRBJ2-7, with a possible D match to TRBD2 (5 bases). The V and J ends lost 1 base and 5 bases respectively, with 10 bases between them. Germline V CDR1 and CDR2: SGHRS, YFSETQ. This CDR3 region has 13 residues. The DNA for the CDR3 is TGCGCCAGCAGCTTGATGGGAGTCGACGAGCAGTACTTC. Translation gives CASSLMGVDEQYF.

The V and J genes are TRBV5-1 and TRBJ2-5; D not resolved. V dropped 2 bases and J dropped 0 bases, with 5 bases sitting between them. This CDR3 region has 13 residues. Germline values: CDR1 SGHRS, CDR2 YFSETQ. In nucleotides, the CDR3 is TGCGCCAGCAGCTTTGGGGACCAAGAGACCCAGTACTTC. Amino acids: CASSFGDQETQYF.

This clonotype came up a few times. The gene calls are TRBV12-3 or TRBV12-4 and TRBJ1-1; D not certain. This CDR3 contains 13 residues. Trimming removed 4 bases from V and 5 bases from J, with 11 bases in between. The CDR3 is CASSSRRVTEAFF. In DNA form, the CDR3 reads TGTGCCAGCAGTTCCCGTCGAGTTACTGAAGCTTTCTTT.

This clonotype has a handful of counts. The chain has TRBV12-3 or TRBV12-4 and TRBJ2-7; TRBD1 agrees at 9 bases. V lost 2 bases to trimming and J lost 3 bases; unmatched junction nucleotides: 11. The CDR3 sequence is 17 residues long. The CDR3 reads CASSLYRGQGGNYEQYF. As DNA, the CDR3 is TGTGCCAGCAGTTTATACCGGGGACAGGGTGGTAACTACGAGCAGTACTTC.

This clonotype occurred a few times. This rearrangement joins TRBV29-1 to TRBJ2-1, with D possibly TRBD1 on 5 matching bases. The CDR3 totals 13 residues. V was trimmed by 4 bases and J by 2 bases, leaving 9 bases between them. The germline gives CDR1 SQVTM, CDR2 ANQGSEA. CDR3 sequence reads: CSVGAGPYNEQFF. DNA of the CDR3: TGCAGCGTTGGCGCAGGGCCCTACAATGAGCAGTTCTTC.

V and J are TRBV27 and TRBJ2-1, with 10 bases fitting TRBD1. This CDR3 spans 14 amino acids. After removal of 10 bases from V and 9 bases from J, the junction contained 12 bases not matched to a gene. Germline V lookup: CDR1 MNHEY, CDR2 SMNVEV (reference sequence). CDR3 residues: CATRLGTGVGEQFF. As DNA, the CDR3 is TGTGCCACCCGGTTGGGGACAGGGGTGGGTGAGCAGTTCTTC.

A few counts support this clonotype. CDR3: CASSSQDGPNGYTF. The DNA of the CDR3 is TGTGCCAGCTCATCCCAAGACGGACCCAATGGCTACACCTTC. This chain links TRBV18 with TRBJ1-2; no definite D call. There are 14 residues in the CDR3. Germline-derived CDR1 and CDR2 are KGHSH and LQKENI. V lost 5 bases and J 6 bases, leaving 16 bases between the germline ends.

The CDR3 region has the DNA TGTGCCAGCAGCCGCGTCCAGGGGGCGGGTGGCTACACCTTC. This gives the protein CASSRVQGAGGYTF. This chain links TRBV6-6 with TRBJ1-2, with TRBD1 identical over 8 bases. Germline lookup yields CDR1 MNHNY and CDR2 SVGAGI (reference sequence). The CDR3 extends over 14 amino acids. V was pared by 6 bases and J by 7 bases, with 10 bases of the junction left unmatched.

The chain couples TRBV2 to TRBJ2-6; D is unresolved. The V gene lost 4 bases and the J gene lost 1 base, with 8 bases spanning the gap. Germline V gives CDR1 SNHLY, CDR2 FYNNEI. The CDR3 is made up of 15 amino acids. In DNA form, the CDR3 reads TGTGCCAGCAGTGTTATGTCGTCTGGGGCCAACGTCCTGACTTTC. Protein: CASSVMSSGANVLTF.

V and J are TRBV12-3 or TRBV12-4 and TRBJ1-1, with D unresolved. This CDR3 has 14 residues. Trimming pared 8 bases from V and 4 bases from J, leaving 17 bases between. The CDR3 region has the DNA TGTGCCAGCGGAGCTCGAGGGTCAGGCACTGAAGCTTTCTTT. This sequence encodes CASGARGSGTEAFF.

This chain connects TRBV5-6 to TRBJ2-5; TRBD1 aligns across 12 bases. Germline loops: CDR1 SGHDT, CDR2 YYEEEE. This CDR3 is built from 18 residues. Losses at the gene ends were 1 base for V and 5 bases for J; bases not matched to a gene: 12. The CDR3 DNA reads TGTGCCAGCAGCTTGCCCCCCGGGACAGGGGGCGGTGAGGAGACCCAGTACTTC. Protein sequence: CASSLPPGTGGGEETQYF.

This clonotype was found a few times. The chain combines TRBV2 with TRBJ1-4; D not resolved. The CDR3 length is 18 residues. Trimming shortened V by 6 bases and J by 0 bases, and 20 bases separated the two germline ends. CDR1 is SNHLY, CDR2 FYNNEI, per germline. The CDR3 coding sequence is TGTGCCAGCAGCCCTGTGGTAGGCAGACTTGCAACTAATGAAAAACTGTTTTTT. Translated, it gives CASSPVVGRLATNEKLFF.

CDR3 nucleotide sequence: TGTGCCAGCAGGGGTGACATGGGGGAGTCAAGGGGAGCTTTCTTT. It yields the protein CASRGDMGESRGAFF. J is TRBJ1-1 and V is TRBV7-9; possible D gene TRBD1, 5 bases. Between the trimmed V and J ends, which lost 6 bases and 10 bases, there was a span of 24 bases. Germline CDR1 is SEHNR and CDR2 is FQNEAQ (reference sequence). The CDR3 runs to 15 residues.

The chain employs TRBV24-1 and TRBJ2-3, with a weak D call TRBD1 (6 bases). The V gene lost 3 bases and the J gene lost 3 bases, with 12 bases spanning the gap. In germline, CDR1 is KGHDR, CDR2 SFDVKD. The CDR3 extends over 15 amino acids. The CDR3 is CATSDPSTGTDTQYF. CDR3 coding DNA: TGTGCCACCAGTGATCCTAGTACAGGGACAGATACGCAGTATTTT.

The sample holds a few counts of this clonotype. The V call is TRBV18, the J call TRBJ2-7; no definite D call. Between the trimmed V and J ends, which lost 6 bases and 2 bases, there was a span of 20 bases. CDR1 and CDR2 from the germline V gene are KGHSH and LQKENI. The CDR3 loop spans 16 amino acids. CDR3 residues: CASSRKAPGSTYEQYF. The CDR3 coding sequence is TGTGCCAGCTCTCGTAAAGCCCCGGGTAGCACCTACGAGCAGTACTTC.

This chain uses TRBV6-6 with TRBJ1-1; D not resolved. The CDR3 is 12 amino acids. V shed 0 bases and J shed 6 bases, with 5 bases lying between them. Germline CDR1 and CDR2: MNHNY and SVGAGI (reference sequence). The CDR3 nucleotides read TGTGCCAGCAGTTACTCCAAGGCTGAAGCTTTCTTT. Translation gives CASSYSKAEAFF.